The rows below give T cell receptor beta chains drawn from one sample of a study of OX40 agonist ivuxolimab in advanced cancers. Here immunoSEQ multiplex PCR was the method, and the copy in TCRdb shows in-frame clones only, minus some. The sample carries about 86,000 clones, about 90% recorded once. Sequencing used CD4+ or CD8+ T cells sorted from blood, obtained in a trial of the OX40 agonist ivuxolimab. Every receptor here comes from an adult with an advanced solid tumor such as melanoma, head and neck, liver or kidney cancer. The CDR3 runs from the conserved cysteine through the conserved F or W. A D gene is named only where the DNA matches it firmly. Only part of the rows carry a size: once, few, many, or a class if the clone is expanded.

TRBJ2-7,-,-,TRBV7-9,CASSLADRSAVEQYF,TGTGCCAGCAGCTTAGCTGACAGGTCGGCGGTCGAGCAGTACTTC
TRBJ2-1,TRBD2,-,TRBV28,CASIMGGSVNEQFF,TGTGCCAGCATTATGGGGGGGTCGGTCAATGAGCAGTTCTTC
TRBJ2-7,-,-,TRBV5-4,CASSPRSGEQYF,TGTGCCAGCAGCCCCCGGAGCGGCGAGCAGTACTTC
TRBJ2-6,-,-,TRBV10-1,CASSAANSGANVLTF,TGCGCCAGCAGTGCGGCGAACTCTGGGGCCAACGTCCTGACTTTC
TRBJ2-7,-,-,TRBV6-1,CASSEANYEQYF,TGTGCCAGCAGTGAGGCGAACTACGAGCAGTACTTC
TRBJ2-3,-,-,TRBV7-2,CASSFFTDTQYF,TGTGCCAGCAGCTTCTTCACAGATACGCAGTATTTT
TRBJ2-1,-,-,TRBV19,CASSIGALHNEQFF,TGTGCCAGTAGTATAGGGGCCTTACACAATGAGCAGTTCTTC
TRBJ2-3,-,once,TRBV9,CASSVAQGTDTQYF,TGTGCCAGCAGCGTAGCTCAAGGGACAGATACGCAGTATTTT
TRBJ1-2,TRBD1,-,TRBV9,CASSVGRDRGYGYTF,TGTGCCAGCAGCGTGGGCCGGGACAGGGGCTATGGCTACACCTTC
TRBJ1-2,-,once,TRBV5-4,CASSSEGVANYGYTF,TGTGCCAGCAGCTCGGAGGGGGTAGCTAACTATGGCTACACCTTC
TRBJ1-4,-,-,TRBV5-5,CASSPARGTNEKLFF,TGTGCCAGCAGTCCCGCACGGGGAACTAATGAAAAACTGTTTTTT
TRBJ2-3,TRBD2,-,TRBV6-1,CASSGLAGSTDTQYF,TGTGCCAGCAGTGGACTAGCGGGAAGCACAGATACGCAGTATTTT
TRBJ1-1,-,-,TRBV5-1,CASRSSGERNTEAFF,TGCGCCAGCAGGTCCTCAGGGGAAAGGAACACTGAAGCTTTCTTT
TRBJ1-2,TRBD1,few,TRBV9,CASSAWSSGQVYGYTF,TGTGCCAGCAGCGCGTGGTCATCGGGACAGGTCTATGGCTACACCTTC
TRBJ2-1,-,-,TRBV19,CASSMLGNEQFF,TGTGCCAGTAGTATGCTAGGGAATGAGCAGTTCTTC
TRBJ1-2,-,-,TRBV10-3,CAISESGGTNYGYTF,TGTGCCATCAGTGAGTCGGGCGGAACTAACTATGGCTACACCTTC
TRBJ1-1,-,-,TRBV11-3,CASSPHGGTEAFF,TGTGCCAGCAGCCCCCACGGTGGAACTGAAGCTTTCTTT
TRBJ1-1,-,-,TRBV6-4,CASSDTVNTEAFF,TGTGCCAGCAGTGACACAGTGAACACTGAAGCTTTCTTT
TRBJ2-1,-,-,TRBV9,CASSVGQGVYNEQFF,TGTGCCAGCAGCGTAGGGCAGGGTGTCTACAATGAGCAGTTCTTC
TRBJ2-1,-,-,TRBV19,CASSIEVGDYNEQFF,TGTGCCAGTAGTATAGAGGTTGGAGACTACAATGAGCAGTTCTTC
TRBJ1-1,-,-,TRBV25-1,CASSESPMNTEAFF,TGTGCCAGCAGTGAATCCCCTATGAACACTGAAGCTTTCTTT
TRBJ1-2,-,few,TRBV19,CASSPPPGRKTNYGYTF,TGTGCCAGTAGTCCCCCTCCGGGCAGAAAAACTAACTATGGCTACACCTTC
TRBJ2-1,-,-,TRBV12-5,CASQTGSSVNEQFF,TGTGCTAGCCAAACAGGATCCTCGGTGAATGAGCAGTTCTTC
TRBJ2-2,-,-,TRBV27,CASSLFFGGTPGELFF,TGTGCCAGCAGTTTATTCTTTGGGGGGACCCCCGGGGAGCTGTTTTTT
TRBJ1-6,TRBD1,-,TRBV4-2,CASSQDLETGVYNSPLHF,TGTGCCAGCAGCCAAGATCTCGAGACAGGGGTCTATAATTCACCCCTCCACTTT
TRBJ1-5,TRBD1,-,TRBV11-2,CASSPGTEINQPQHF,TGTGCCAGCAGCCCCGGGACAGAGATCAATCAGCCCCAGCATTTT
TRBJ2-5,-,-,TRBV6-6,CASRRPSGETQYF,TGTGCCAGCAGACGGCCCTCCGGGGAGACCCAGTACTTC
TRBJ2-7,-,once,TRBV7-2,CASSLAGPYEQYF,TGTGCCAGCAGCTTAGCTGGGCCCTACGAGCAGTACTTC
TRBJ2-2,-,-,TRBV7-2,CASSFGYHPGELFF,TGTGCCAGCAGCTTCGGATACCATCCCGGGGAGCTGTTTTTT
TRBJ1-6,-,-,TRBV7-2,CASSPLIGTNSPLHF,TGTGCCAGCAGCCCTTTAATCGGGACGAATTCACCCCTCCACTTT
TRBJ2-3,-,-,TRBV7-9,CASSLIGRELTDTQYF,TGTGCCAGCAGCTTAATCGGCCGGGAACTCACAGATACGCAGTATTTT
TRBJ2-4,-,-,TRBV21-1,CASTDLRPIRNIQYF,TGTGCCAGCACAGACCTCCGACCGATAAGAAACATTCAGTACTTC
TRBJ1-1,-,-,TRBV27,CASSFKGNTEAFF,TGTGCCAGCTCCTTTAAGGGGAACACTGAAGCTTTCTTT
TRBJ2-1,-,-,TRBV9,CASSANLGTPYNEQFF,TGTGCCAGCAGCGCGAACCTCGGGACCCCCTACAATGAGCAGTTCTTC
TRBJ2-7,TRBD2,-,TRBV7-9,CASSSETSGAYEQYF,TGTGCCAGCAGCTCCGAGACTAGCGGGGCCTACGAGCAGTACTTC
TRBJ1-2,TRBD1,-,TRBV11-2,CASSLSRDSGGYTF,TGTGCCAGCAGCTTGAGCCGGGACAGCGGAGGCTACACCTTC
TRBJ2-7,-,medium-sized,TRBV5-1,CASSRGSSPAVSYEQYF,TGCGCCAGCAGCCGCGGAAGTTCACCAGCCGTCTCCTACGAGCAGTACTTC
TRBJ2-7,TRBD2,-,TRBV4-1,CASSQDPSGSSSSYEQYF,TGCGCCAGCAGCCAAGATCCTAGCGGGAGCTCAAGCTCCTACGAGCAGTACTTC
TRBJ2-1,TRBD2,-,TRBV19,CASRDPGLAGVRNEQFF,TGTGCCAGTAGGGACCCCGGACTAGCGGGAGTAAGGAATGAGCAGTTCTTC
TRBJ1-2,TRBD1,-,TRBV11-3,CASSSGAGGYGYTF,TGTGCCAGCAGCTCAGGGGCAGGGGGTTATGGCTACACCTTC
TRBJ2-7,TRBD2,once,TRBV27,CASSSPNSGTSVFEQYF,TGTGCCAGCAGTTCGCCCAACTCCGGGACTAGCGTTTTCGAGCAGTACTTC
TRBJ2-2,TRBD2,-,TRBV7-9,CASKGLAGVAGELFF,TGTGCCAGCAAAGGACTAGCGGGAGTCGCCGGGGAGCTGTTTTTT
TRBJ2-7,-,once,TRBV14,CASSLGLWTPPYEQYF,TGTGCCAGCAGCCTTGGATTGTGGACTCCCCCCTACGAGCAGTACTTC
TRBJ1-2,-,-,TRBV5-8,CASTTIGQGLADRGYTF,TGTGCCAGCACCACGATTGGGCAGGGCCTCGCAGATAGAGGCTACACCTTC
TRBJ2-5,-,-,TRBV29-1,CSARTVSGETQYF,TGCAGCGCGCGGACAGTGTCCGGGGAGACCCAGTACTTC
TRBJ1-6,-,-,TRBV2,CASSKLGPPNSPLHF,TGTGCCAGCAGTAAACTTGGACCGCCGAATTCACCCCTCCACTTT
TRBJ2-3,-,-,TRBV15,CATSLTPDTQYF,TGTGCCACCAGCCTAACGCCAGATACGCAGTATTTT
TRBJ2-2,-,once,TRBV15,CATSRMRWGPTGELFF,TGTGCCACCAGCAGAATGCGGTGGGGGCCTACCGGGGAGCTGTTTTTT
TRBJ1-2,TRBD1,-,TRBV29-1,CSVERGQGYGYTF,TGCAGCGTTGAGAGGGGACAGGGTTATGGCTACACCTTC
TRBJ2-7,-,-,TRBV5-4,CASSTGKEDEQYF,TGTGCCAGCAGTACAGGGAAGGAAGACGAGCAGTACTTC
TRBJ1-3,-,-,TRBV30,CAWSGGTAGNTIYF,TGTGCCTGGAGTGGCGGGACCGCTGGAAACACCATATATTTT
TRBJ1-1,TRBD1,-,TRBV6-5,CASIKQGTTVTQAFF,TGTGCCAGCATAAAACAGGGGACCACGGTCACTCAAGCTTTCTTT
TRBJ1-1,-,-,TRBV27,CASSLGLMNTEAFF,TGTGCCAGCAGTCTCGGACTGATGAACACTGAAGCTTTCTTT